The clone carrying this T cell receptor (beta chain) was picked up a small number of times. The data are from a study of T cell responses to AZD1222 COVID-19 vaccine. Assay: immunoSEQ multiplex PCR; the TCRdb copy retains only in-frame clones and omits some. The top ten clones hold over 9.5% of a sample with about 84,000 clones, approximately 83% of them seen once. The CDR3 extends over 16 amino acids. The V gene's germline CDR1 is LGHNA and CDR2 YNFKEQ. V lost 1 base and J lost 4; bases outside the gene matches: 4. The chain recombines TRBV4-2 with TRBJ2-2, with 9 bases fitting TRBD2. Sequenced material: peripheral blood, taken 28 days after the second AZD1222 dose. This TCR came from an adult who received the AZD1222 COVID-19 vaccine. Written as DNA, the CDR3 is TGTGCCAGCAGCCAAGCTAGCGGGGATCCCACCGGGGAGCTGTTTTTT. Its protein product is CASSQASGDPTGELFF.